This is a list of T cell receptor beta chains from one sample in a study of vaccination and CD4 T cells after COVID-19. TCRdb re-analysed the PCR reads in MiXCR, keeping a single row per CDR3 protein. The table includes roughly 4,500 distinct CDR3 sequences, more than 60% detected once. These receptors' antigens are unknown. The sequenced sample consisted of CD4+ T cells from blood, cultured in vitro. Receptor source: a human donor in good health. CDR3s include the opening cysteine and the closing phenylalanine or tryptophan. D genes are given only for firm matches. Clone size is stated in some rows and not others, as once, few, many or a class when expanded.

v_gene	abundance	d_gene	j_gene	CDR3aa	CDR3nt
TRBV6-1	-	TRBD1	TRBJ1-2	CASSGQGANYGYTF	TGTGCCAGCAGTGGGCAGGGGGCTAACTATGGCTACACCTTC
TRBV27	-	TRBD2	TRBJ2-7	CASSLLTSGRYYEQYF	TGTGCCAGCAGTTTACTGACTAGCGGGAGATACTACGAGCAGTACTTC
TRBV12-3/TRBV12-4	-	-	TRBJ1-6	CASSLRQTNSPLHF	TGTGCCAGCAGTTTAAGGCAGACCAATTCACCCCTCCACTTT
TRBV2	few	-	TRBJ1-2	CASSIPAARGYTF	TGTGCCAGCAGTATCCCGGCCGCGCGGGGCTACACCTTC
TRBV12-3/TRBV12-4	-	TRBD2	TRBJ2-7	CASSLSGKGYEQYF	TGTGCCAGCAGTTTAAGCGGGAAGGGCTACGAGCAGTACTTC
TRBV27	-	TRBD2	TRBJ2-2	CASSSQRGGNFAGELFF	TGTGCCAGCAGTTCCCAACGGGGGGGCAATTTTGCCGGGGAGCTGTTTTTT
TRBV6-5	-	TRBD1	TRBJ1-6	CASSYPKGARDNSPLHF	TGTGCCAGCAGTTACCCTAAGGGGGCGAGGGATAATTCACCCCTCCACTTT
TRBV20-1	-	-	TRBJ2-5	CSTGRGQETQYF	TGCAGTACAGGGAGGGGGCAAGAGACCCAGTACTTC
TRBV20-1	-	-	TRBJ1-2	CSARDKFRLGRNSGYTF	TGCAGTGCTAGAGATAAGTTTCGGTTGGGCAGGAACAGTGGCTACACCTTC
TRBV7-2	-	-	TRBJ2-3	CASSETDTQYF	TGTGCCAGCAGCGAGACAGATACGCAGTATTTT
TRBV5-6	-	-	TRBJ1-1	CASSLALRSEAFF	TGTGCCAGCAGCTTGGCCTTGAGGTCTGAAGCTTTCTTT
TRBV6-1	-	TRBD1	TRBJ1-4	CASSVGTGNNEKLFF	TGTGCCAGCAGTGTAGGGACAGGGAACAATGAAAAACTGTTTTTT
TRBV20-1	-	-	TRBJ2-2	CSAKASGTPNTGELFF	TGCAGTGCTAAAGCCTCCGGGACACCGAACACCGGGGAGCTGTTTTTT
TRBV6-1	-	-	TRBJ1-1	CASSPPGGSAEAFF	TGTGCCAGCAGCCCCCCAGGAGGGAGCGCTGAAGCTTTCTTT
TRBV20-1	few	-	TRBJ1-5	CSARTSRGQPQHF	TGCAGTGCTAGGACCAGTCGAGGTCAGCCCCAGCATTTT
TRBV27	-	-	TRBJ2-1	CASRGVNSLDEQFF	TGTGCCAGCCGCGGAGTAAACTCGCTCGATGAGCAGTTCTTC
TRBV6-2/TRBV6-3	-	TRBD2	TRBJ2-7	CASSSLSPLAGNLYEQYF	TGTGCCAGCAGTTCCCTTTCCCCACTAGCGGGGAATCTCTACGAGCAGTACTTC
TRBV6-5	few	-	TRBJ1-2	CASSYSKGSENYGYTF	TGTGCCAGCAGTTATTCTAAGGGCAGCGAAAACTATGGCTACACCTTC
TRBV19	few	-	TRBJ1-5	CASSILGSGRGGQPQHF	TGTGCCAGTAGTATTTTGGGTTCGGGCAGGGGAGGTCAGCCCCAGCATTTT
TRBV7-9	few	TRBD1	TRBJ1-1	CASSLSQGLGDTEAFF	TGTGCCAGCAGCTTATCACAGGGGCTAGGGGACACTGAAGCTTTCTTT
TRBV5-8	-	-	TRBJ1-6	CASSSRADNSPLHF	TGTGCCAGCAGCTCCCGGGCTGATAATTCACCCCTCCACTTT
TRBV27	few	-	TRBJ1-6	CASTKVLGNASPLHF	TGTGCCAGCACAAAAGTCCTGGGTAACGCTTCACCCCTCCACTTT
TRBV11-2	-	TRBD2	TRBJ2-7	CASSFAGGYEQYF	TGTGCCAGCAGCTTCGCGGGAGGGTACGAGCAGTACTTC
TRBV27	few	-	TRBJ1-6	CASSSLLGSYNSPLHF	TGTGCCAGCAGTTCTTTGCTCGGCTCCTATAATTCACCCCTCCACTTT
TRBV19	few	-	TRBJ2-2	CASSMRQASNTGELFF	TGTGCCAGTAGTATGCGACAGGCCTCGAACACCGGGGAGCTGTTTTTT
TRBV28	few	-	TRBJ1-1	CASSLWDRPNTEAFF	TGTGCCAGCAGTTTATGGGACAGACCCAACACTGAAGCTTTCTTT
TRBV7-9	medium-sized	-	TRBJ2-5	CASSLARGWETQYF	TGTGCCAGCAGCTTAGCCCGGGGGTGGGAGACCCAGTACTTC
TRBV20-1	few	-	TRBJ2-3	CSASDLVGDTQYF	TGCAGTGCTAGCGATTTGGTGGGAGATACGCAGTATTTT
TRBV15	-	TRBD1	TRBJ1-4	CATSRVGTGDEKLFF	TGTGCCACCAGCAGAGTTGGGACAGGGGATGAAAAACTGTTTTTT
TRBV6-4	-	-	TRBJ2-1	CASSDSVYSYNEQFF	TGTGCCAGCAGTGACTCTGTCTACTCCTACAATGAGCAGTTCTTC
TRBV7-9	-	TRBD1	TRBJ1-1	CASSPSGTGVGAFF	TGTGCCAGCAGCCCTAGTGGGACAGGGGTAGGAGCTTTCTTT
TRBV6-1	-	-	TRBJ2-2	CASSSQGSVAGELFF	TGTGCCAGCAGCTCACAGGGAAGCGTCGCCGGGGAGCTGTTTTTT
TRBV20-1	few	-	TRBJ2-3	CSANRGFSTDTQYF	TGCAGTGCTAATCGGGGATTTAGCACAGATACGCAGTATTTT
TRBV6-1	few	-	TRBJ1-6	CASSEAEALNSPLHF	TGTGCCAGCAGTGAGGCGGAGGCGCTTAATTCACCCCTCCACTTT
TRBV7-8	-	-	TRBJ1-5	CASSRVGRQKYQPQHF	TGTGCCAGCAGCCGAGTGGGCCGACAGAAATATCAGCCCCAGCATTTT
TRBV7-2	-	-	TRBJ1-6	CASSASNSPLHF	TGTGCCAGCAGCGCCAGTAATTCACCCCTCCACTTT
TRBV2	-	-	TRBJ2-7	CASRPYGDEQYF	TGTGCCAGCAGACCCTATGGGGACGAGCAGTACTTC
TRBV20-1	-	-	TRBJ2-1	CSATGLALTSSYNEQFF	TGCAGCGCGACCGGGCTAGCCCTGACTAGCTCCTACAATGAGCAGTTCTTC
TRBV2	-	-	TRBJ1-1	CASSELRGTEAFF	TGTGCCAGCAGTGAACTGAGGGGCACTGAAGCTTTCTTT
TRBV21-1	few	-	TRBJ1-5	CASSPVGGQGINSNQPQHF	TGTGCCAGCAGTCCCGTCGGTGGGCAGGGGATTAATAGCAATCAGCCCCAGCATTTT
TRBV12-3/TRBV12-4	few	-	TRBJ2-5	CASTPGGQETQYF	TGTGCCAGCACCCCGGGCGGGCAAGAGACCCAGTACTTC
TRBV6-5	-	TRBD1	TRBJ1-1	CASSSQGQGVTEAFF	TGTGCCAGCAGTTCACAGGGACAGGGGGTTACTGAAGCTTTCTTT
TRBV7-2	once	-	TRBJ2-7	CASSYGRRREQYF	TGTGCCAGCAGCTATGGGAGGAGACGCGAGCAGTACTTC
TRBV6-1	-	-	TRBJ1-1	CASITPWGTEAFF	TGTGCCAGCATTACGCCTTGGGGCACTGAAGCTTTCTTT
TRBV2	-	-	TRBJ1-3	CASRTGTIRNTIYF	TGTGCCAGCAGGACCGGGACGATTCGAAACACCATATATTTT
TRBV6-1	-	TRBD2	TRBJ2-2	CASRGTSGRWAGELFF	TGTGCCAGCAGGGGGACTAGCGGGAGGTGGGCCGGGGAGCTGTTTTTT
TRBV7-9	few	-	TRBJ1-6	CASSLADWGARGYSPLHF	TGTGCCAGCAGCTTAGCGGACTGGGGGGCTAGGGGTTATTCACCCCTCCACTTT
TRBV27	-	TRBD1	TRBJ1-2	CASRTGGNYGYTF	TGTGCCAGCAGGACAGGGGGCAACTATGGCTACACCTTC
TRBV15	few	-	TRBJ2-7	CATSRDTGPPYEQYF	TGTGCCACCAGCAGAGATACGGGACCCCCCTACGAGCAGTACTTC
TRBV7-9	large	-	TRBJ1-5	CASSLGWRGPQHF	TGTGCCAGCAGCTTAGGCTGGCGCGGGCCCCAGCATTTT
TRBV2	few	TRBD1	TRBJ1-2	CASSPGGYGYTF	TGTGCCAGCAGTCCAGGGGGCTATGGCTACACCTTC
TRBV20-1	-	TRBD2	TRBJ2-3	CSARLSGGLTDTQYF	TGCAGTGCTAGACTCAGCGGGGGGTTAACAGATACGCAGTATTTT
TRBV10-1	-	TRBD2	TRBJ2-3	CASSPGLVSTDTQYF	TGCGCCAGCAGTCCAGGACTAGTAAGCACAGATACGCAGTATTTT
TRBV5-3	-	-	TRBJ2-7	CASSFRQTVYEQYF	TGTGCCAGCAGCTTCCGACAGACCGTCTACGAGCAGTACTTC